The 15 T cell receptor beta chains in this list originate from one sample, sequenced in a study of cytomegalovirus exposure and HLA in healthy donors. 13 Jbeta primers and 60 Vbeta primers were used for the PCR. Sequencing was performed with immunoSEQ multiplex PCR; in TCRdb, only in-frame clones are kept and a portion is missing. This table has about 93,000 clones, 78% appearing once. Sequenced sample: PBMCs. Receptor source: a middle-aged woman in good health and CMV-seronegative.

The V gene is TRBV6-5, the J gene TRBJ2-5; tentatively, D is TRBD1 (5 bases). Germline values: CDR1 MNHEY, CDR2 SVGAGI. The CDR3 extends over 13 amino acids. Trimming took 3 bases from V and 4 from J, leaving 9 bases between them. The CDR3 is CASSYWGGETQYF. In DNA form, the CDR3 reads TGTGCCAGCAGTTATTGGGGCGGAGAGACCCAGTACTTC.

The chain combines TRBV5-6 with TRBJ1-4, with a possible D match to TRBD1 (6 bases). The CDR3 spans 14 residues. The germline gives CDR1 SGHDT, CDR2 YYEEEE. The V end was cut by 5 bases, the J end by 5 bases, with 13 bases between. DNA of the CDR3: TGTGCCAGCAGAACCCTCAGGGGAAATGAAAAACTGTTTTTT. Translating it yields CASRTLRGNEKLFF.

The chain has TRBV7-8 and TRBJ2-1; 9 bases fit TRBD2. Germline values: CDR1 SGHVS, CDR2 FQNEAQ. The CDR3 is made up of 15 amino acids. V lost 1 base, J lost 6 bases, and 4 bases stayed unmatched. The CDR3: CASSLGSGRPNEQFF. As DNA, the CDR3 is TGTGCCAGCAGCTTAGGTAGCGGGAGACCCAATGAGCAGTTCTTC.

The sample holds one count of this clone. The chain uses TRBV7-6 and TRBJ2-3; D unresolved. The germline CDR1 and CDR2 sequences are SGHVS and FNYEAQ. The CDR3 has 13 amino acids. Deletions cut 1 base from V and 4 bases from J, with 6 bases between. In DNA form, the CDR3 reads TGTGCCAGCAGCTTAGGTCGGGCAGATACGCAGTATTTT. It specifies CASSLGRADTQYF.

The V gene is TRBV29-1, the J gene TRBJ2-5; TRBD2 matches at 7 bases. CDR1 SQVTM and CDR2 ANQGSEA come from the germline V gene. J lost 7 bases, V lost 3 bases, and 8 bases had no gene match. The CDR3 covers 13 residues. CDR3 residues: CSVEGGVGGTQYF. CDR3 in DNA: TGCAGCGTTGAGGGGGGGGTCGGGGGGACCCAGTACTTC.

This chain uses TRBV7-9 with TRBJ2-3, with TRBD2 matching 8 bases. Looked up from germline, CDR1 is SEHNR and CDR2 is FQNEAQ (reference sequence). The CDR3 covers 15 residues. V trimming: 2 bases; J trimming: 4 bases; junction bases outside the gene matches: 5. The CDR3 bases are TGTGCCAGCAGCTTATTGGGGCGGGAGGCAGATACGCAGTATTTT. Its protein is CASSLLGREADTQYF.

This chain joins TRBV5-1 and TRBJ2-2; 8 bases line up with TRBD1. CDR1 and CDR2 (germline): SGHRS, YFSETQ. With V trimmed by 2 bases and J by 2 bases, 2 bases remained unmatched. The CDR3 length is 15 residues. The CDR3 loop is CASSFGTGNTGELFF. CDR3 coding DNA: TGCGCCAGCAGCTTTGGGACAGGAAACACCGGGGAGCTGTTTTTT.

This clone came up once. The chain recombines TRBV2 with TRBJ2-7; 9 nucleotides agree with TRBD1. With V trimmed by 8 bases and J by 3 bases, 5 bases remained unmatched. Germline values: CDR1 SNHLY, CDR2 FYNNEI. This CDR3 region has 13 residues. The CDR3 loop is CASEEGQGYEQYF. The CDR3 DNA reads as TGTGCCAGCGAAGAGGGACAGGGCTACGAGCAGTACTTC. The full variable domain, its missing parts supplied by reference TRBV2 and TRBJ2-7, is EPEVTQTPSHQVTQMGQEVILRCVPISNHLYFYWYRQILGQKVEFLVSFYNNEISEKSEIFDDQFSVERPDGSNFTLKIRSTKLEDSAMYFCASEEGQGYEQYFGPGTRLTVT.

The chain joins TRBV10-2 to TRBJ2-1, with TRBD1 matching 7 bases. The CDR3 has 16 residues. V gave up 3 bases and J gave up 7 bases; unmatched junction bases: 12. Germline values: CDR1 WSHSY, CDR2 SAAADI. CDR3 bases: TGCGCCAGCAGTGACTATCGGACAGGAGGTATAAATGAGCAGTTCTTC. The encoded protein is CASSDYRTGGINEQFF.

This chain joins TRBV27 and TRBJ2-7, with TRBD1 matching 7 bases. The CDR3 runs to 18 residues. Germline CDR1 and CDR2: MNHEY and SMNVEV (reference sequence). The ends lost 4 bases at V and 2 bases at J; junction bases unmatched: 17. The CDR3 loop reads CASSSYPQGLGLPYEQYF. The CDR3 nucleotides are TGTGCCAGCAGTTCCTACCCACAGGGGTTGGGCCTTCCCTACGAGCAGTACTTC.

The V call is TRBV28, the J call TRBJ1-1, with D uncertain. The germline CDR1 and CDR2 sequences are MDHEN and SYDVKM. The CDR3 is 10 amino acids. V was cut by 10 bases and J by 9 bases, with 12 bases left in between. CDR3 DNA: TGTGCCACCCGCGGCTCTCAAGCTTTCTTT. Protein sequence: CATRGSQAFF.

The chain uses TRBV27 and TRBJ1-1; 8 positions agree with TRBD1. The CDR3 extends over 15 amino acids. From germline, CDR1 is MNHEY and CDR2 SMNVEV (reference sequence). With 2 bases clipped from V and 1 base from J, the junction kept 3 bases outside the gene matches. CDR3 DNA sequence: TGTGCCAGCAGTTTACGGACAGGGAGGAACACTGAAGCTTTCTTT. It is translated as CASSLRTGRNTEAFF.

The chain combines TRBV2 with TRBJ1-2; TRBD1 matches 11 bases. V dropped 8 bases and J dropped 8; count of bases not matched to a gene: 10. CDR3 length: 14 amino acids. Germline V CDR1 and CDR2: SNHLY, FYNNEI. CDR3 region: CASGADRGLYGYTF. Here the CDR3 DNA reads TGTGCCAGCGGAGCGGACAGGGGGCTCTACGGCTACACCTTC.

This clone has only a few counts. One end of the junction varies from germline; a read error may be responsible. J is TRBJ1-2 and V is TRBV18; TRBD1 might be the D (6 bases). The CDR3 contains 15 residues. Germline assignment: CDR1 KGHSH and CDR2 LQKENI. This CDR3 reads CASSQSTGFGYGYPF. The DNA for the CDR3 is TGTGCCAGCTCACAATCAACAGGGTTTGGGTATGGCTACCCCTTC.

The chain links TRBV5-1 to TRBJ1-3; 9 bases match TRBD1. The germline gives CDR1 SGHRS, CDR2 YFSETQ. J lost 0 bases, V lost 6 bases, and 13 bases had no gene match. This CDR3 comprises 18 residues. CDR3 DNA: TGCGCCAGCACTAGTACAGGGGGCGACCTGAGCTCTGGAAACACCATATATTTT. Protein sequence: CASTSTGGDLSSGNTIYF.